This T cell receptor beta chain was obtained from a study of identical twins. Ten or more counts support this clonotype. In germline, CDR1 is DFQATT, CDR2 SNEGSKA (reference sequence). V dropped 6 bases and J dropped 3; count of bases not matched to a gene: 1. CDR3 length: 13 residues. TCRdb reprocessed the 5' RACE reads with MiXCR, giving one entry per CDR3 protein. The sample holds about 700,000 distinct CDR3 sequences, 6.1% seen once. The receptor was isolated from a man between 18 and 35 years old in good health. J is TRBJ2-2 and V is TRBV20-1, with TRBD2 matching over 10 bases. Sequencing was carried out using naive T cells sorted from blood. The CDR3 here is CSALAGYTGELFF. The DNA for the CDR3 is TGCAGTGCACTAGCGGGGTACACCGGGGAGCTGTTTTTT.